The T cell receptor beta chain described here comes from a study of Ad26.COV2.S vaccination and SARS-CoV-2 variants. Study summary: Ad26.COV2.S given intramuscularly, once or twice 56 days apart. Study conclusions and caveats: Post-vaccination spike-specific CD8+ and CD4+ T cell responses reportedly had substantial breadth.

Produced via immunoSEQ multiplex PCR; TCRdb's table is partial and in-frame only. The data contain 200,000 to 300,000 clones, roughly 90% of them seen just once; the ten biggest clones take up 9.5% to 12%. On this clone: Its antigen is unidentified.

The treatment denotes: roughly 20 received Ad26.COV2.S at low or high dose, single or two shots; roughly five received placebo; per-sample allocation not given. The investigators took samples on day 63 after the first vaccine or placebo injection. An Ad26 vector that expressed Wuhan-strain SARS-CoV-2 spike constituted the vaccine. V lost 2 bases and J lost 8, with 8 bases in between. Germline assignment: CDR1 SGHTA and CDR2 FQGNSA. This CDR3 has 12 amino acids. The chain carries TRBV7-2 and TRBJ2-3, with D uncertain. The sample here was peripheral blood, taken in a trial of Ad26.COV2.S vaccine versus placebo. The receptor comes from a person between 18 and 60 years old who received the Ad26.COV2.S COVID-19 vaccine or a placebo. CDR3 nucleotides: TGTGCCAGCAGCTTACAAACCTCTACGCAGTATTTT. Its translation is CASSLQTSTQYF. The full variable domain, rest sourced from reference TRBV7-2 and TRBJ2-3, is GAGVSQSPSNKVTEKGKDVELRCDPISGHTALYWYRQSLGQGLEFLIYFQGNSAPDKSGLPSDRFSAERTGGSVSTLTIQRTQQEDSAVYLCASSLQTSTQYFGPGTRLTVL.